This TCR beta chain was retrieved from a study of T cells in Graves' hyperthyroidism and ophthalmopathy. V dropped 5 bases and J dropped 4; count of bases not matched to a gene: 7. The CDR3 consists of 14 residues. CDR1 is SGHVS and CDR2 is FQNEAQ in the germline V gene. Amplification yielded TCR beta CDR3 regions, with RNA transcripts as the source. The HTBI set primed first-round TCR CDR3 RT-PCR. TCRdb re-called the multiplex PCR reads through MiXCR, storing one row per CDR3 protein. The table has roughly 500,000 distinct CDR3 sequences, over 45% seen once; the top ten hold about two fifths. This TCR was recovered from an adult woman with Graves' disease, either hyperthyroidism or ophthalmopathy (not recorded which). Material for sequencing was peripheral blood or thyroid tissue (not recorded which). The chain combines TRBV7-8 with TRBJ2-7; 8 positions match TRBD2. DNA for the CDR3: TGTGCCAGCAGCAGGAGCGGGAGAGTATACGAGCAGTACTTC. Translated, it gives CASSRSGRVYEQYF.